This T cell receptor (beta chain) is from a study of blood T cell repertoires in COVID-19. TCRdb's table, derived via immunoSEQ multiplex PCR, lists solely in-frame clones and lacks some. The table shows 200,000 to 300,000 clones, with approximately 82% occurring only once. V was trimmed by 6 bases and J by 3 bases, leaving 15 bases between them. Germline CDR1 reads KGHSH; CDR2 reads LQKENI. This CDR3 spans 14 amino acids. Sequencing was carried out using peripheral blood. V usage is TRBV18 and J usage is TRBJ2-7; weak D call: TRBD1 (6 bases). The receptor's source is a man aged 35-49 years who had recovered from COVID-19. CDR3 residues: CASSQDSFFYEQYF. The CDR3 DNA reads as TGTGCCAGCTCCCAGGACAGCTTTTTCTACGAGCAGTACTTC.